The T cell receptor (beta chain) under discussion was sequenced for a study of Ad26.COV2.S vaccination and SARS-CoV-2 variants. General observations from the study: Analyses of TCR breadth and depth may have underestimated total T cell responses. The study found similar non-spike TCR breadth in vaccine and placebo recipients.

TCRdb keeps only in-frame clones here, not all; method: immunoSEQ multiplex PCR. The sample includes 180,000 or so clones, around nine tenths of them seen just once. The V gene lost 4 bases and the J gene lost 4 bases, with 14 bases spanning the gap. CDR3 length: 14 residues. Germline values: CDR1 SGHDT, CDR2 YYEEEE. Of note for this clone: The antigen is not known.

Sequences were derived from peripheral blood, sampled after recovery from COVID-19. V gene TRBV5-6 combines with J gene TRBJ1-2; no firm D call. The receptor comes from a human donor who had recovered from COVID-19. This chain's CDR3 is CASSPEGRVYGYTF. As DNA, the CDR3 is TGTGCCAGCAGCCCTGAAGGCAGAGTCTATGGCTACACCTTC. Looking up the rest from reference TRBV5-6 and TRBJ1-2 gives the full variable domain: DAGVTQSPTHLIKTRGQQVTLRCSPKSGHDTVSWYQQALGQGPQFIFQYYEEEERQRGNFPDRFSGHQFPNYSSELNVNALLLGDSALYLCASSPEGRVYGYTFGSGTRLTVV.